The 10 T cell receptor beta chains listed next were all sequenced from one sample in a study of T cells in Graves' hyperthyroidism and ophthalmopathy. RNA transcripts served as the template for amplifying TCR beta CDR3 regions. Carried out on the TCR CDR3, a first-round RT-PCR used the HTBI primer set. TCRdb ran MiXCR on the multiplex PCR reads and lists one entry per CDR3 protein. This sample has roughly 330,000 distinct CDR3 sequences, with roughly 15% found just once. Source material: blood. The receptors derive from a man younger than 45 with Graves' hyperthyroidism.

The chain links TRBV9 to TRBJ2-5, with D hard to call. V lost 4 bases, J lost 5 bases, and 21 bases lay in between. The CDR3 covers 16 residues. Germline CDR1 and CDR2: SGDLS and YYNGEE. CDR3 coding DNA: TGTGCCAGCAGCCCCGAACCCGGGTCTTATGAGGAGACCCAGTACTTC. Encoded protein: CASSPEPGSYEETQYF.

This clonotype came up many times. The CDR3 region is CASGRLRAGGFGTGELFF. CDR3 DNA: TGTGCCAGCGGAAGGCTCCGGGCGGGAGGATTTGGCACCGGGGAGCTGTTTTTT. The rearrangement uses TRBV6-1 and TRBJ2-2; TRBD2 aligns across 8 bases. J gave up 4 bases and V 8 bases, and 18 bases lay outside the gene matches. The CDR3 sequence is 18 residues long. Germline V CDR1 and CDR2: MNHNS, SASEGT.

The sample holds many counts of this clonotype. The chain employs TRBV2 and TRBJ2-7; D possibly corresponds to TRBD1 (6 bases). CDR3 size: 14 residues. The germline CDR1 and CDR2 sequences are SNHLY and FYNNEI. V lost 6 bases to trimming and J lost 2 bases, with 14 bases between them. DNA of the CDR3: TGTGCCAGCAGGGCATACAGGGCAACCTACGAGCAGTACTTC. This codes for CASRAYRATYEQYF. The full variable domain, with the rest looked up from reference TRBV2 and TRBJ2-7, is EPEVTQTPSHQVTQMGQEVILRCVPISNHLYFYWYRQILGQKVEFLVSFYNNEISEKSEIFDDQFSVERPDGSNFTLKIRSTKLEDSAMYFCASRAYRATYEQYFGPGTRLTVT.

The gene calls are TRBV5-1 and TRBJ2-5, with D possibly matching TRBD2 (5 bases). Deletions cut 5 bases from V and 1 base from J, with 9 bases between. The CDR3 spans 13 residues. Germline lookup yields CDR1 SGHRS and CDR2 YFSETQ. The chain's CDR3 is CASRWRVQETQYF. CDR3 sequence (DNA): TGCGCCAGCAGGTGGCGGGTCCAAGAGACCCAGTACTTC.

V usage is TRBV25-1 and J usage is TRBJ2-5; D is possibly TRBD1 or TRBD2 (5 bases each). The CDR3 is 17 amino acids. V lost 2 bases, J lost 5 bases, and 21 bases lay in between. Germline CDR1 is MGHDK and CDR2 is SYGVNS. The CDR3 spells CASSELLGDAPGETQYF. The CDR3 DNA reads as TGTGCCAGCAGTGAACTCCTTGGGGACGCCCCGGGGGAGACCCAGTACTTC.

In its sample, this clonotype was seen a few times. The chain joins TRBV24-1 to TRBJ1-1, with D uncertain. The CDR3 is 11 residues long. Trimming cost V 3 bases and J 7 bases, with 5 bases left between them. CDR1 is KGHDR, CDR2 SFDVKD, per germline. For the CDR3, the DNA is TGTGCCACCAGTGATAGTCTTGAAGCTTTCTTT. Encoded protein: CATSDSLEAFF.

In the case of this clonotype: A much larger clone lies one base from this, so it may be a read error. A read error is likely, as this CDR3 ends without the conserved phenylalanine or tryptophan. This sequence joins TRBV5-1 and TRBJ1-6; D not certain. The CDR3 is 16 amino acids. Trimming took off 0 bases at V and 6 bases at J, with 13 bases between the two ends. CDR1 is SGHRS and CDR2 is YFSETQ in the germline V gene. In DNA form, the CDR3 reads TGCGCCAGCAGCTTGGATACGGGAGCGTCTAATTCACCCCTCCACCTT. Its translation: CASSLDTGASNSPLHL.

This clonotype was seen more than once but under ten times. This sequence joins TRBV12-3 or TRBV12-4 and TRBJ2-1; either TRBD1 or TRBD2 may fit D (6 bases each). With 3 bases removed from V and 7 bases from J, the gap between germline ends came to 19 bases. CDR3 length: 16 residues. CDR3 loop: CASSLGAGRGGNEQFF. CDR3 DNA sequence: TGTGCCAGCAGTTTGGGTGCGGGAAGAGGGGGTAATGAGCAGTTCTTC.

This clonotype was recorded once. This chain links TRBV5-6 with TRBJ1-5; D gene uncertain. The CDR3 covers 14 residues. The V gene's germline CDR1 is SGHDT and CDR2 YYEEEE. V lost 2 bases, J lost 7 bases, and 13 bases lay in between. The CDR3 coding sequence is TGTGCCAGCAGCTTAGAGGGTCGCGAGCAGCCCCAGCATTTT. The encoded protein is CASSLEGREQPQHF.

This clonotype occurred many times. The V and J genes are TRBV7-3 and TRBJ2-3; D perhaps matches TRBD2 (5 bases). V dropped 5 bases and J dropped 6 bases, with 12 bases sitting between them. The germline V gene has CDR1 SGHTA and CDR2 FQGTGA. This CDR3 region has 13 residues. CDR3: CASSPRGLDTQYF. The CDR3 nucleotides read TGTGCCAGCAGCCCCCGGGGTTTGGATACGCAGTATTTT. Variable domain in full (rest from reference TRBV7-3 and TRBJ2-3): GAGVSQTPSNKVTEKGKYVELRCDPISGHTALYWYRQSLGQGPEFLIYFQGTGAADDSGLPNDRFFAVRPEGSVSTLKIQRTERGDSAVYLCASSPRGLDTQYFGPGTRLTVL.